This entry concerns a single T cell receptor (beta chain). The germline V gene encodes CDR1 SNHLY and CDR2 FYNNEI. The CDR3 length is 13 residues. V lost 5 bases, J lost 4 bases, and 11 bases lay in between. The data were produced by immunoSEQ multiplex PCR, yet TCRdb's version contains in-frame clones alone and is incomplete. The table records a few hundred thousand clones, about 89% of them present only once. This specimen comes from a study of blood T cell repertoires in COVID-19. The chain is built from TRBV2 and TRBJ1-2, with a weak D call TRBD1 (5 bases). The sequence was obtained from a young man who had recovered from COVID-19. Specimen: peripheral blood. The CDR3 coding sequence is TGTGCCAGCAGTCGTATAGACAGCTATGGCTACACCTTC. Translation: CASSRIDSYGYTF.